A single sample is the source of the 4 T cell receptor beta chains below, sequenced in a study of read filtering for tumor transcriptome and immune sequencing. This library used about 400 ng RNA and molecular barcoded adaptors spanning alpha/delta and beta/gamma chains. TCRdb passed the reads through MiXCR, listing each CDR3 protein once. This sample has tens of thousands of distinct CDR3 sequences, with approximately 21% found just once. Sequencing was done on a sample of a population of CD138-negative cells sorted from bone marrow. Source of these receptors: a donor at least 40 years old with multiple myeloma.

This clonotype was observed many times. The V call is TRBV20-1, the J call TRBJ1-1; D not certain. V was trimmed by 0 bases and J by 5 bases, leaving 16 bases between them. The CDR3 totals 15 residues. Germline V gene sequence: CDR1 DFQATT, CDR2 SNEGSKA (reference sequence). CDR3 sequence reads: CSARDTGRGGTEAFF. The CDR3 nucleotides are TGCAGTGCTAGAGATACGGGGAGAGGAGGGACTGAAGCTTTCTTT.

This clonotype was recorded many times. The rearrangement joins TRBV12-3 or TRBV12-4 to TRBJ1-1, with a tentative D call TRBD1 (5 bases). Deletions cut 5 bases from V and 1 base from J, with 11 bases between. The CDR3 has 14 residues. The CDR3 region has the DNA TGTGCCAGCAGTAACCCGACAGAGAACACTGAAGCTTTCTTT. As protein: CASSNPTENTEAFF.

This clonotype showed up many times. V usage is TRBV7-2 and J usage is TRBJ2-7, with unresolved D. CDR3 length: 13 amino acids. CDR1 and CDR2 (germline): SGHTA, FQGNSA. V was trimmed by 1 base and J by 3 bases, leaving 7 bases between them. The CDR3 nucleotides read TGTGCCAGCAGCTTAGGTCCGGGCTACGAGCAGTACTTC. Translated: CASSLGPGYEQYF.

V is TRBV6-1 and J is TRBJ1-1; 8 bases line up with TRBD1. V lost 4 bases to trimming and J lost 6 bases; unmatched junction nucleotides: 4. This CDR3 is built from 13 residues. CDR1 MNHNS and CDR2 SASEGT come from the germline V gene. Here the CDR3 reads CASSVQGVAEAFF. DNA of the CDR3: TGTGCCAGCAGTGTACAGGGGGTCGCTGAAGCTTTCTTT.